The 9 T cell receptor beta chains given below trace back to one sample, sequenced in a study of spatial heterogeneity in lung cancer. Time point noted: blood at routine non-recurrence follow-up after resection. TCRs were sequenced from unsorted whole RNA of tumor, nontumor lung or PBMC. TCRdb re-analysed the 5' RACE reads in MiXCR, keeping a single row per CDR3 protein. The data show tens of thousands of distinct CDR3 sequences, roughly 7.4% seen once. The sample was PBMCs, taken at follow-up. The receptors stem from a female donor with early-stage non-small cell lung cancer.

This clonotype was detected many times. The chain combines TRBV7-2 with TRBJ2-2, with D possibly TRBD2 on 5 matching bases. Deletions cut 0 bases from V and 4 bases from J, with 12 bases between. In germline, CDR1 is SGHTA, CDR2 FQGNSA. CDR3 length equals 16 residues. CDR3 loop: CASSLAAGRGTGELFF. The DNA for the CDR3 is TGTGCCAGCAGCTTAGCTGCGGGTCGAGGCACCGGGGAGCTGTTTTTT.

This clonotype was recorded at least ten times. The chain couples TRBV12-3 or TRBV12-4 to TRBJ2-3; 9 bases line up with TRBD2. The CDR3 extends over 15 amino acids. Losses at the gene ends were 6 bases for V and 7 bases for J; bases not matched to a gene: 11. The CDR3 region is CASSLQTSGINTQYF. The CDR3 DNA follows: TGTGCCAGCAGCCTTCAGACTAGCGGAATAAATACGCAGTATTTT.

This clonotype was detected a few times. The CDR3 sequence: CASSYDRGQAEAFF. The CDR3 bases are TGTGCCAGCAGTTACGACAGGGGGCAGGCTGAAGCTTTCTTT. This chain links TRBV6-5 with TRBJ1-1; 10 nucleotides align to TRBD1. The CDR3 has 14 residues. J was trimmed by 6 bases and V by 2 bases; bases with no gene match: 3. Germline-derived CDR1 and CDR2 are MNHEY and SVGAGI.

This clonotype was seen ten or more times. The chain couples TRBV12-3 or TRBV12-4 to TRBJ2-3; D unclear. The CDR3 has 14 amino acids. Deletions cut 3 bases from V and 3 bases from J, with 10 bases between. The CDR3 reads CASSLTTETDTQYF. CDR3 coding DNA: TGTGCCAGCAGTTTGACGACGGAGACAGATACGCAGTATTTT.

This clonotype has a count of ten or more. The V and J genes are TRBV6-5 and TRBJ1-2; the D gene is possibly TRBD1 (5 bases). This CDR3 is 14 amino acids long. V was shortened by 8 bases and J by 2 bases, with 15 bases between the two germline ends. Germline V gene lookup returns CDR1 MNHEY and CDR2 SVGAGI. CDR3 DNA: TGTGCCAGCGCATACGGGGGGGAGAACTATGGCTACACCTTC. It codes for CASAYGGENYGYTF.

This clonotype was found many times. The chain uses TRBV30 and TRBJ1-2; no reliable D call. The CDR3 has 14 amino acids. Germline values: CDR1 GTSNPN, CDR2 SVGIG (reference sequence). V was clipped by 0 bases and J by 7 bases, with 15 bases between them. The CDR3 here is CAWSVVVSRAGYTF. The CDR3 DNA reads as TGTGCCTGGAGTGTAGTGGTCTCAAGGGCTGGCTACACCTTC.

This clonotype was recorded at least ten times. The chain uses TRBV18 and TRBJ1-5; weak D call: TRBD1 (5 bases). CDR1 and CDR2 from the germline V gene are KGHSH and LQKENI. V gave up 3 bases and J gave up 4 bases, with 13 bases separating them. The CDR3 is made up of 15 amino acids. CDR3 nucleotides: TGTGCCAGCTCACCCGGGGGACGAATGAATCAGCCCCAGCATTTT. It specifies CASSPGGRMNQPQHF.

This clonotype turned up a few times. The rearrangement joins TRBV12-3 or TRBV12-4 to TRBJ2-1; TRBD1 might be the D (6 bases). V was shortened by 7 bases and J by 6 bases, with 19 bases between the two germline ends. This CDR3 region has 15 residues. The CDR3 region is CASTLQGGISNEQFF. In DNA form, the CDR3 reads TGTGCCAGCACCCTACAGGGTGGAATTTCCAATGAGCAGTTCTTC.

CDR3 loop: CASSLGPLGGGSYNEQFF. CDR3 nucleotides: TGTGCCAGCAGCTTAGGACCCCTCGGCGGGGGATCCTACAATGAGCAGTTCTTC. The chain combines TRBV7-2 with TRBJ2-1; 7 bases line up with TRBD2. Germline lookup yields CDR1 SGHTA and CDR2 FQGNSA. V was pared by 1 base and J by 1 base, with 10 bases of the junction left unmatched. The CDR3 spans 18 residues. The full variable domain, completed using reference TRBV7-2 and TRBJ2-1, is GAGVSQSPSNKVTEKGKDVELRCDPISGHTALYWYRQSLGQGLEFLIYFQGNSAPDKSGLPSDRFSAERTGGSVSTLTIQRTQQEDSAVYLCASSLGPLGGGSYNEQFFGPGTRLTVL.